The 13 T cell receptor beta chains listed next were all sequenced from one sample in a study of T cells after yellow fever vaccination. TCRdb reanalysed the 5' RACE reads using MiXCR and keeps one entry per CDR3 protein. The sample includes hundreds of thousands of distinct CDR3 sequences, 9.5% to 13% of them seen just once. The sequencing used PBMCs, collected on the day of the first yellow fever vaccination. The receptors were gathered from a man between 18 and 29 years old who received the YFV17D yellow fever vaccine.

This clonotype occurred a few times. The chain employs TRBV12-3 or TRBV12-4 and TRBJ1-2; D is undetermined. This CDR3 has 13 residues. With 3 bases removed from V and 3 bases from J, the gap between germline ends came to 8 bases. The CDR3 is CASSFSQDYGYTF. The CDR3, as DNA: TGTGCCAGCAGTTTCAGCCAAGACTATGGCTACACCTTC.

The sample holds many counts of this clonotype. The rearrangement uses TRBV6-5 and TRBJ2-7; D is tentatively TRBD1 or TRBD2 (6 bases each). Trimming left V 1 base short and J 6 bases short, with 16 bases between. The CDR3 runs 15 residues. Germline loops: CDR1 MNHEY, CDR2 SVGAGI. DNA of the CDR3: TGTGCCAGCAGTTACTTCCCGGGACGGGGGCTCGAGCAGTACTTC. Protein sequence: CASSYFPGRGLEQYF.

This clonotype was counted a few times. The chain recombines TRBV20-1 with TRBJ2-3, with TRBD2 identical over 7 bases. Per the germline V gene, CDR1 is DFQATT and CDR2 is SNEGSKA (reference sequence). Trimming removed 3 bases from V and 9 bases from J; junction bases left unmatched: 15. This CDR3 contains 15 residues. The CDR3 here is CSASISGTLTSTQYF. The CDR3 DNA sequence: TGCAGTGCTAGTATCAGCGGGACGCTAACATCCACGCAGTATTTT.

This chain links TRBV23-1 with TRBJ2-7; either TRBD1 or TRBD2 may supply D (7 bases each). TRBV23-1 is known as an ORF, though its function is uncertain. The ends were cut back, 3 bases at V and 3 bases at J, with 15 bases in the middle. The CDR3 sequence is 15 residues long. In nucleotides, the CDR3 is TGCGCCAGCAGTCACCAAGACAGGGAGGGCTACGAGCAGTACTTC. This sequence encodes CASSHQDREGYEQYF.

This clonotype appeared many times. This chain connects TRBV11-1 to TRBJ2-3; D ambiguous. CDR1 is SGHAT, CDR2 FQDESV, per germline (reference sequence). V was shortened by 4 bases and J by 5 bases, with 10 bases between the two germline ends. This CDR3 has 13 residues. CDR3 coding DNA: TGTGCCAGCAGCTATCGTGCGCGAGATACGCAGTATTTT. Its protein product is CASSYRARDTQYF.

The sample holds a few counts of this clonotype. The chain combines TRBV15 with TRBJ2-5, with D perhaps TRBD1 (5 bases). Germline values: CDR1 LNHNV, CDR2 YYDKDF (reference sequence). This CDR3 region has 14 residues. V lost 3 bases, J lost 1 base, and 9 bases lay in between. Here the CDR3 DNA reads TGTGCCACCAGCAGTCGTAGGGGCCAAGAGACCCAGTACTTC. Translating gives CATSSRRGQETQYF.

CDR3 loop: CASSISSGGNNEQFF. The CDR3 DNA reads TGTGCCAGTAGTATTTCTAGCGGGGGTAACAATGAGCAGTTCTTC. The rearrangement joins TRBV19 to TRBJ2-1; the match to TRBD2 covers 10 bases. Germline V gene sequence: CDR1 LNHDA, CDR2 SQIVND (reference sequence). CDR3 length equals 15 residues. J gave up 5 bases and V 3 bases, and 4 bases lay outside the gene matches.

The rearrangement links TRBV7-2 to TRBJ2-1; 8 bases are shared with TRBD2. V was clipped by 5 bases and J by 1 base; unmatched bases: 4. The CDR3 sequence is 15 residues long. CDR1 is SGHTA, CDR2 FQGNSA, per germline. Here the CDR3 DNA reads TGTGCCAGCAGCCGGGCTAGCGGGTCCTACAATGAGCAGTTCTTC. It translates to CASSRASGSYNEQFF.

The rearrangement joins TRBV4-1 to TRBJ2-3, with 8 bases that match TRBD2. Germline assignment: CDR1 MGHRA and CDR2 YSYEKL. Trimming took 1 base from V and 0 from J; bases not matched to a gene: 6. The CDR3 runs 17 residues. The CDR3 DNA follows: TGCGCCAGCAGCCAAGTAGCGGGAAGCTCTAGCACAGATACGCAGTATTTT. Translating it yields CASSQVAGSSSTDTQYF.

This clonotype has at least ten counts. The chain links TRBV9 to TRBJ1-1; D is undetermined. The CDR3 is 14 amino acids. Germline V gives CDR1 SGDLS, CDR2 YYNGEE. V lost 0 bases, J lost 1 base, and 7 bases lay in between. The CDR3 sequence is CASSVDPENTEAFF. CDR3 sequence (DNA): TGTGCCAGCAGCGTAGACCCGGAGAACACTGAAGCTTTCTTT.

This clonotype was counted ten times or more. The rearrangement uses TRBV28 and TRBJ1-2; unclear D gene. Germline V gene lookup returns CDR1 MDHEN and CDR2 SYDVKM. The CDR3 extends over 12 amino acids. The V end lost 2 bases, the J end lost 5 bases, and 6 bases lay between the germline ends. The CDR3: CASSLVSYGYTF. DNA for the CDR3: TGTGCCAGCAGTTTAGTCTCGTATGGCTACACCTTC.

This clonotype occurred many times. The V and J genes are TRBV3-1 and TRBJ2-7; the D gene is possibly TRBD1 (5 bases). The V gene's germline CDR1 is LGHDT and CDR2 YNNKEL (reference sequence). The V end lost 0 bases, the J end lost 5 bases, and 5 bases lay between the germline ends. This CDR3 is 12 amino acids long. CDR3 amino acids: CASSQEGHEQYF. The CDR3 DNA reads TGTGCCAGCAGCCAAGAGGGGCACGAGCAGTACTTC.

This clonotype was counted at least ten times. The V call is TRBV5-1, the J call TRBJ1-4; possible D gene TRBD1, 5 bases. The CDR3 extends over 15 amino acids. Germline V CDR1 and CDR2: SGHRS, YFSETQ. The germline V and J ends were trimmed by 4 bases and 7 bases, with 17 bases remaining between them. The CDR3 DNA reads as TGCGCCAGCAGCACGGGGGTAACAGGAGGTGAAAAACTGTTTTTT. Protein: CASSTGVTGGEKLFF.